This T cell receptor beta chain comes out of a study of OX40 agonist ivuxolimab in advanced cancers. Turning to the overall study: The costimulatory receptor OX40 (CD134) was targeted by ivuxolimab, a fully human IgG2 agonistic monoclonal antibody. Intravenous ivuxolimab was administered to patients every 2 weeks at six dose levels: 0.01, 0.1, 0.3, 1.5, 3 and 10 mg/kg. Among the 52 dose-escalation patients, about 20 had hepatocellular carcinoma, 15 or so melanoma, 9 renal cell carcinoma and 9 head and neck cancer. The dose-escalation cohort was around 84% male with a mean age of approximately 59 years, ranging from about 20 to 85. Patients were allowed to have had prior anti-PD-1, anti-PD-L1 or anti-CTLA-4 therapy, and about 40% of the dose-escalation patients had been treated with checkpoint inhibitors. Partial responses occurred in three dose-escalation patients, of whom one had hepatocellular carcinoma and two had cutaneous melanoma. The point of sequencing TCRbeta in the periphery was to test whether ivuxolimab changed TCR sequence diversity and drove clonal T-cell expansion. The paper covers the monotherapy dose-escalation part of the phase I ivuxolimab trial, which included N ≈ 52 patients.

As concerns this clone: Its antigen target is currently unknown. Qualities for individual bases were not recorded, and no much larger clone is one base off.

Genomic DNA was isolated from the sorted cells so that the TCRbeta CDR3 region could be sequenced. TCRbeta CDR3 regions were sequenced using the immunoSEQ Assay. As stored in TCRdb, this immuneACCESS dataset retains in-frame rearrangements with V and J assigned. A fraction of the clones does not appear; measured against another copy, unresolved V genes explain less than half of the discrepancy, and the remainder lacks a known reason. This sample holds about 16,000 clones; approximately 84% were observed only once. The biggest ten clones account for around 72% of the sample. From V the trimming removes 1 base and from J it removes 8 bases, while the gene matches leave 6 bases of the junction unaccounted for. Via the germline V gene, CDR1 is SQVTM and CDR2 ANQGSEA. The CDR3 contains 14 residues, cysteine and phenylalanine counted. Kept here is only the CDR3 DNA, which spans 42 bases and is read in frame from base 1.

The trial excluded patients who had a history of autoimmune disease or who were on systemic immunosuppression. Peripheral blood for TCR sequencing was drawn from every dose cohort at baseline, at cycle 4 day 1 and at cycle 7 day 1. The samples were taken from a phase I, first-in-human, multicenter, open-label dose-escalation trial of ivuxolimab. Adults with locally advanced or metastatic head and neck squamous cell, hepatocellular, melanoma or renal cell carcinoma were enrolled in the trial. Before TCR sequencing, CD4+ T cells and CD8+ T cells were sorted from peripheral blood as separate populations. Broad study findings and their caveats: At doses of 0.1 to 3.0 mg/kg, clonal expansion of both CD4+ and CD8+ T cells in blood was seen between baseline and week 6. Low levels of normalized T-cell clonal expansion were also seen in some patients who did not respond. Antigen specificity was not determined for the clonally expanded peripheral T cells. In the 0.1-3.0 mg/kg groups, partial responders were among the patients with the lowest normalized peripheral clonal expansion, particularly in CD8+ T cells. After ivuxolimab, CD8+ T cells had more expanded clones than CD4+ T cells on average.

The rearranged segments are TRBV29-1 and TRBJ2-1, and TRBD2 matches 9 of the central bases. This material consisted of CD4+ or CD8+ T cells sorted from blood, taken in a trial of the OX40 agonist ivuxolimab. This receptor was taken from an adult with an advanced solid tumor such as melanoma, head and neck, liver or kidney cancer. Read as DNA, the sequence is TGCAGCGTTGAAGGACTAGCGGAGATACATGAGCAGTTCTTC. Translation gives CSVEGLAEIHEQFF.